The sequence of this T cell receptor (beta chain) was determined in a study of PD-1 blockade in classical Hodgkin lymphoma. Study overall: Patients were administered nivolumab (3 mg/kg intravenously) every 2 weeks. General study points: After ASCT, patients who started nivolumab under 1 year later were excluded.

Relapse was seen in all patients after autologous stem cell transplantation, and brentuximab vedotin exposure was variable. Sequencing used immunoSEQ multiplex PCR; TCRdb keeps in-frame clones, though not all of them. The repertoire holds about 21,000 clones, with about 63% as singletons. On this clone itself: Its antigen remains unidentified.

Looked up from germline, CDR1 is MDHEN and CDR2 is SYDVKM. This CDR3 spans 16 amino acids. The V gene lost 5 bases and the J gene lost 8 bases, with 24 bases spanning the gap. The chain recombines TRBV28 with TRBJ1-2; a possible D gene is TRBD1 (5 bases). The source was peripheral blood mononuclear cells (PBMCs), collected at baseline. The source is a human donor with classical Hodgkin lymphoma. CDR3 sequence (DNA): TGTGCCAGCAGTGACTTAAGCTGGATCTCAGGGATCGGCTACACCTTC. Its protein is CASSDLSWISGIGYTF.